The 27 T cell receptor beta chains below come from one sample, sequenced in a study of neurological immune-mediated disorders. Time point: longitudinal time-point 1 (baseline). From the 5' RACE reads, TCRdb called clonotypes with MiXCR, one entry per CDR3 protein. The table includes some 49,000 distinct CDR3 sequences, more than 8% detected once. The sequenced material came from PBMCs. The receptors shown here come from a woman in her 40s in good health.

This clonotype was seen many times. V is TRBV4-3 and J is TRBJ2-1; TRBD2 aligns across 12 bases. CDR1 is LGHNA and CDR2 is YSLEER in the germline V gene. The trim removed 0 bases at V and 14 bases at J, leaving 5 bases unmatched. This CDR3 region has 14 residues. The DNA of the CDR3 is TGCGCCAGCAGCCAAGATCAGACTAGCGGGAGTAAGTTCTTC. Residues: CASSQDQTSGSKFF.

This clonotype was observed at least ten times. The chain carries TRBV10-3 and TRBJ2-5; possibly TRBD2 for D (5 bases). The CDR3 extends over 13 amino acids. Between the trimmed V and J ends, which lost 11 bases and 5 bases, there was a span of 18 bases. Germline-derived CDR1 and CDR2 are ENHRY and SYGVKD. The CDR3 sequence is CASGSSETETQYF. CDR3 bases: TGTGCCTCGGGATCGTCTGAGACCGAGACCCAGTACTTC.

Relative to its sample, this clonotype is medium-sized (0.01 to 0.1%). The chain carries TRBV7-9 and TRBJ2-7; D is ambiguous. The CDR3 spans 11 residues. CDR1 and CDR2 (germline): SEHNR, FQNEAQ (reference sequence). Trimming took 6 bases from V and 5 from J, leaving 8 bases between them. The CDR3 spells CASRNNDEQYF. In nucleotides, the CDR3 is TGTGCCAGCAGGAACAACGACGAGCAGTACTTC.

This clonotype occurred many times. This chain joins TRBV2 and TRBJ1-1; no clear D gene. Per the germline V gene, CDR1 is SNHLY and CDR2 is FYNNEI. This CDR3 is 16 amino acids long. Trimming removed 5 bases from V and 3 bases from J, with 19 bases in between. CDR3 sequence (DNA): TGTGCCAGCAGTTCTGGGATTTTCTTGTATGACACTGAAGCTTTCTTT. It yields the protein CASSSGIFLYDTEAFF.

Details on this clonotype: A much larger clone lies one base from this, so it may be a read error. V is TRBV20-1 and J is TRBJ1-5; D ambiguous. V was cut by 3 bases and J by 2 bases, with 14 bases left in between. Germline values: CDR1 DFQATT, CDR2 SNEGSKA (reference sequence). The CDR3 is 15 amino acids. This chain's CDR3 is CSASPGDNGNQPQHF. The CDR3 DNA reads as TGCAGTGCTAGTCCGGGCGACAATGGCAATCAGCCCCAGCATTTT.

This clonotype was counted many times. CDR3 sequence reads: CASSKGGQGAVDTQYF. As DNA, the CDR3 is TGTGCCAGCAGCAAAGGGGGACAGGGGGCGGTAGATACGCAGTATTTT. The chain links TRBV21-1 to TRBJ2-3; the table's D call of TRBD1 was not tested on the DNA. TRBV21-1 is a listed pseudogene. CDR3 length equals 16 residues.

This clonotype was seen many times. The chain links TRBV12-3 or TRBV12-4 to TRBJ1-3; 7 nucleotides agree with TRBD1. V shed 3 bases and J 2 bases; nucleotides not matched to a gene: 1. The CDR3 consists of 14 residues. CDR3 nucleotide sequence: TGTGCCAGCAGTTTCCAGGGGGCTGGAAACACCATATATTTT. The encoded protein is CASSFQGAGNTIYF.

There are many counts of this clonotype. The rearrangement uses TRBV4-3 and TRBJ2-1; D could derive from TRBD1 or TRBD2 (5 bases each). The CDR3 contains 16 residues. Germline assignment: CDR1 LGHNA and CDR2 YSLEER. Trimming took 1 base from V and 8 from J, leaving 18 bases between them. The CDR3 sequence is CASSQVGVQGGDEQFF. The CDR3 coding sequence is TGCGCCAGCAGCCAAGTGGGGGTGCAGGGCGGAGATGAGCAGTTCTTC.

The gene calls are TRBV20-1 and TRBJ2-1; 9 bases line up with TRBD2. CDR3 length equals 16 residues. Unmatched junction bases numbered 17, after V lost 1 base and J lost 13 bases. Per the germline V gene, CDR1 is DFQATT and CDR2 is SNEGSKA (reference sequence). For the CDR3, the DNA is TGCAGTGCTAGAGGTGATGGCGCGGGAGGGCCGGGTTATCAGTTCTTC. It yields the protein CSARGDGAGGPGYQFF.

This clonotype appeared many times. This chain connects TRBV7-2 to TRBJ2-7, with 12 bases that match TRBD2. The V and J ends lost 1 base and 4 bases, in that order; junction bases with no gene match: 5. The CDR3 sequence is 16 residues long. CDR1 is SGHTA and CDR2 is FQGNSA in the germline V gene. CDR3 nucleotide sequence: TGTGCCAGCAGCTTAGAACTAGCGGGGGGCCAATACGAGCAGTACTTC. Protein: CASSLELAGGQYEQYF.

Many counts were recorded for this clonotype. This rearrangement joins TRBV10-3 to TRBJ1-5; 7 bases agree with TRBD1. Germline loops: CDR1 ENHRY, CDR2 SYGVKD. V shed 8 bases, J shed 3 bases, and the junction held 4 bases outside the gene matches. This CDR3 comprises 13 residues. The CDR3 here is CAIGGTDNQPQHF. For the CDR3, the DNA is TGTGCCATCGGAGGGACAGACAATCAGCCCCAGCATTTT.

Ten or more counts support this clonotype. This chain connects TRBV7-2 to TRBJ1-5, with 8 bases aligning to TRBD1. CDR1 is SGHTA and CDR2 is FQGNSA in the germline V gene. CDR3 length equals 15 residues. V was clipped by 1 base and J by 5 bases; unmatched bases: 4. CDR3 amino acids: CASSLGGQVHQPQHF. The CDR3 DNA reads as TGTGCCAGCAGCTTAGGGGGACAGGTCCATCAGCCCCAGCATTTT.

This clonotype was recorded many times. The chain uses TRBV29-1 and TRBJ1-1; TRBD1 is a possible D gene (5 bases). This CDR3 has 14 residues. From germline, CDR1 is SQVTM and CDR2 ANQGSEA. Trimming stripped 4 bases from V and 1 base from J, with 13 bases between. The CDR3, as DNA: TGCAGCGTTGTGTGGAGACAGAAGAACACTGAAGCTTTCTTT. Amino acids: CSVVWRQKNTEAFF.

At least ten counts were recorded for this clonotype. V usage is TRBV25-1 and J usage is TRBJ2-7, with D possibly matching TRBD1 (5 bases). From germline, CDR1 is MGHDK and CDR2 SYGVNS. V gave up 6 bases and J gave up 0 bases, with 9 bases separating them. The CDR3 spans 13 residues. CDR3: CASRRGNSYEQYF. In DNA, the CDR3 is TGTGCCAGCAGAAGGGGAAACTCCTACGAGCAGTACTTC.

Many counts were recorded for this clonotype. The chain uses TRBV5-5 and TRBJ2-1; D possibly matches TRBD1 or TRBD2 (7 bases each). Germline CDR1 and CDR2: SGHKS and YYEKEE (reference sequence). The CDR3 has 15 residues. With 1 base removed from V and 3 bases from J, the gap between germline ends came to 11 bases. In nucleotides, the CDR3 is TGTGCCAGCAGCTTGTCAGGGGGGGACTACAATGAGCAGTTCTTC. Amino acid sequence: CASSLSGGDYNEQFF.

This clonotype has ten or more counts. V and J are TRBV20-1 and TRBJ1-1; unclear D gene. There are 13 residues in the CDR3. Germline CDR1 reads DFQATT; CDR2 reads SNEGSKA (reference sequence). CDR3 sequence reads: CRLGKGGNTEAFF. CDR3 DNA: TGCAGGCTGGGGAAGGGCGGGAACACTGAAGCTTTCTTT.

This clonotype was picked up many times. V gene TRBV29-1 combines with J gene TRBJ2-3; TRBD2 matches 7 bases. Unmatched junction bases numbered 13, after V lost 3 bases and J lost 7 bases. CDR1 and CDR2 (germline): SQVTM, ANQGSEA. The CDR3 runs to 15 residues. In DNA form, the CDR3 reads TGCAGCGTTGATAAGGCTAGCGGATTGTGGTATACGCAGTATTTT. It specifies CSVDKASGLWYTQYF.

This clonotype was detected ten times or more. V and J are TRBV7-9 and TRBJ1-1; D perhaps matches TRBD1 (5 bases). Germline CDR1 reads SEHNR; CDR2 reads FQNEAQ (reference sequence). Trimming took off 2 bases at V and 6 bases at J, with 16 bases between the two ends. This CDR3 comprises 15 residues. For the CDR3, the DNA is TGTGCCAGCAGCTTAATGGGCCGGGGGGAGGCTGAAGCTTTCTTT. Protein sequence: CASSLMGRGEAEAFF.

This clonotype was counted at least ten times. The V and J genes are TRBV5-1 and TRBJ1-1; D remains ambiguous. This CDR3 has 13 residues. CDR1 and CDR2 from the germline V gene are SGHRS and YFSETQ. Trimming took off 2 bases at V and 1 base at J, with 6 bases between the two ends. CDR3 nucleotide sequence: TGCGCCAGCAGCTTTTTCGAGAACACTGAAGCTTTCTTT. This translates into CASSFFENTEAFF.

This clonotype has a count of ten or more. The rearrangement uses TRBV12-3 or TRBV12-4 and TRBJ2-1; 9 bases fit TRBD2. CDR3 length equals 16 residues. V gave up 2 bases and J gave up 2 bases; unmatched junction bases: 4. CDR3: CASSLRAGGPYNEQFF. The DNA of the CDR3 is TGTGCCAGCAGTTTAAGGGCGGGGGGGCCCTACAATGAGCAGTTCTTC.

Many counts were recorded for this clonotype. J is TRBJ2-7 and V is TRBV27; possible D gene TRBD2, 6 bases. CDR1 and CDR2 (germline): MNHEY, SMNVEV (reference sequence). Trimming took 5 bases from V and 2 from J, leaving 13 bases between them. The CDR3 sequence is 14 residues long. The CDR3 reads CASSRWRGAYEQYF. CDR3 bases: TGTGCCAGCAGTCGGTGGCGGGGAGCCTACGAGCAGTACTTC.

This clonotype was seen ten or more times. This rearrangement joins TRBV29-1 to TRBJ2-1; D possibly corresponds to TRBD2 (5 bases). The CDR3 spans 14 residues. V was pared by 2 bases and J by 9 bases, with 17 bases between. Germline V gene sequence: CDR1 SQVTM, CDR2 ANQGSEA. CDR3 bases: TGCAGCGTTGAATCTCGCCTTGGTGGGAGTGAGCAGTTCTTC. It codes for CSVESRLGGSEQFF.

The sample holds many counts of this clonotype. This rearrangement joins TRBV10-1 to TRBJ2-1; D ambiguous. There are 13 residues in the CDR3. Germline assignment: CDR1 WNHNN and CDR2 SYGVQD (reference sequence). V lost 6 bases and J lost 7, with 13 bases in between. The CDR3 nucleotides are TGCGCCAGCAGCTGGACCCTGGGGAATGAGCAGTTCTTC. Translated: CASSWTLGNEQFF.

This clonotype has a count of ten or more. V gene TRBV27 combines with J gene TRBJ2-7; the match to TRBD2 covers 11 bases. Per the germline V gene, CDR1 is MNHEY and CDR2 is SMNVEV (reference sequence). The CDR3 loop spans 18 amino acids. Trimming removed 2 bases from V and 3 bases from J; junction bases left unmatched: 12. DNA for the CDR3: TGTGCCAGCAGTTTAAAGGGGCCACTAGCGGGGGCAATCTACGAGCAGTACTTC. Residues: CASSLKGPLAGAIYEQYF.

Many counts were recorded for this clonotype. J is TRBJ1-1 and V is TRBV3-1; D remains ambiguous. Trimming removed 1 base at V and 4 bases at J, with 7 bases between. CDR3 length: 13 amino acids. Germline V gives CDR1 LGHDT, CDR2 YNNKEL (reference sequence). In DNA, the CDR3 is TGTGCCAGCAGCCAAGGTGGAAGCACTGAAGCTTTCTTT. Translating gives CASSQGGSTEAFF.

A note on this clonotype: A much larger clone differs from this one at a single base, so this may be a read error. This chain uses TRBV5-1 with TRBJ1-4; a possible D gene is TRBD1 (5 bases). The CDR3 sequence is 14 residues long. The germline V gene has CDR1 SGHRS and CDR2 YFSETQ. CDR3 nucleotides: TGCACCAGCAGCTTGGAAGGGGCTGACGAAAAACTGTTTTTT. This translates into CTSSLEGADEKLFF.

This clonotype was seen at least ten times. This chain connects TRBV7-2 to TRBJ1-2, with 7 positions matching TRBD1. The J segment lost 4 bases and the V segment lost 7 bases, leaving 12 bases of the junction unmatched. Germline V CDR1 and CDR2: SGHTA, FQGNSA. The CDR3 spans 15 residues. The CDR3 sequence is CASTPGQGGAYGYTF. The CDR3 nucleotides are TGTGCCAGCACCCCCGGTCAGGGGGGCGCCTATGGCTACACCTTC.